These 8 T cell receptor beta chains came from one sample sequenced in a study of blood T cell repertoires in COVID-19. Some clones are missing from TCRdb's copy, which holds only in-frame ones; the method was immunoSEQ multiplex PCR. The sample shows 150,000 to 200,000 clones, about 91% of them seen only once. Specimen: PBMCs or T cells enriched from blood (not recorded which). These receptors were obtained from a woman younger than 35 who had recovered from COVID-19.

The J gene is TRBJ2-2, the V gene TRBV7-8, with 10 bases matching TRBD1. The V gene end was trimmed by 3 bases and the J gene end by 6 bases; junction bases not matched to a gene: 16. The CDR3 spans 19 residues. Germline lookup yields CDR1 SGHVS and CDR2 FQNEAQ. Here the CDR3 DNA reads TGTGCCAGCAGCTTTGACGGGCACCGGGACAGGGGTGGGTCCGGGGAGCTGTTTTTT. Translated, it gives CASSFDGHRDRGGSGELFF.

This chain links TRBV27 with TRBJ2-6; TRBD2 agrees at 9 bases. With 6 bases clipped from V and 0 bases from J, the junction kept 6 bases outside the gene matches. Germline V lookup: CDR1 MNHEY, CDR2 SMNVEV (reference sequence). This CDR3 comprises 17 residues. The CDR3 region is CASSPLAGFSGANVLTF. CDR3 nucleotides: TGTGCCAGCAGCCCACTAGCGGGTTTCTCTGGGGCCAACGTCCTGACTTTC.

The V and J genes are TRBV5-4 and TRBJ1-1; D unresolved. Germline V gene data show CDR1 as SGHNT and CDR2 as YYREEE (reference sequence). The length of the CDR3 is 14 residues. The germline V and J ends were trimmed by 5 bases and 4 bases, with 15 bases remaining between them. The DNA for the CDR3 is TGTGCCAGCAGTACCGGGGAGGACGGCACTGAAGCTTTCTTT. Its protein is CASSTGEDGTEAFF.

The chain couples TRBV28 to TRBJ1-2; D remains unclear. V dropped 6 bases and J dropped 1 base, with 15 bases sitting between them. The CDR3 covers 15 residues. Germline lookup yields CDR1 MDHEN and CDR2 SYDVKM. The CDR3 reads CASSRGGWSNYGYTF. CDR3 nucleotides: TGTGCCAGCAGCCGTGGTGGGTGGAGTAACTATGGCTACACCTTC.

V is TRBV7-3 and J is TRBJ2-7, with 7 bases aligning to TRBD2. This CDR3 region has 17 residues. J lost 6 bases, V lost 5 bases, and 19 bases had no gene match. The germline CDR1 and CDR2 sequences are SGHTA and FQGTGA. The CDR3 here is CASSPQPGSGGLAEQYF. CDR3 bases: TGTGCCAGCAGCCCGCAGCCTGGGTCGGGAGGTTTGGCCGAGCAGTACTTC.

V is TRBV27 and J is TRBJ1-5, with D possibly being TRBD1 (5 bases). The CDR3 contains 15 residues. The germline V gene encodes CDR1 MNHEY and CDR2 SMNVEV (reference sequence). Trimming pared 1 base from V and 6 bases from J, leaving 13 bases between. The CDR3 DNA reads as TGTGCCAGCAGTTTATTCCAGGGATCCAGTCAGCCCCAGCATTTT. Protein: CASSLFQGSSQPQHF.

The chain couples TRBV19 to TRBJ2-7, with D maybe TRBD1 (6 bases). Trimming removed 3 bases from V and 3 bases from J, with 12 bases in between. Germline CDR1 and CDR2: LNHDA and SQIVND (reference sequence). This CDR3 spans 14 amino acids. DNA of the CDR3: TGTGCCAGTAGTATCGACGGACAGTTCTACGAGCAGTACTTC. Its protein product is CASSIDGQFYEQYF.

V gene TRBV10-2 combines with J gene TRBJ1-4; D is undetermined. CDR3 length: 13 residues. CDR1 is WSHSY and CDR2 is SAAADI in the germline V gene. Trimming removed 0 bases at V and 8 bases at J, with 7 bases between. In DNA, the CDR3 is TGCGCCAGCAGTGAGTCTGCGGGGGAAAAACTGTTTTTT. Residues: CASSESAGEKLFF.